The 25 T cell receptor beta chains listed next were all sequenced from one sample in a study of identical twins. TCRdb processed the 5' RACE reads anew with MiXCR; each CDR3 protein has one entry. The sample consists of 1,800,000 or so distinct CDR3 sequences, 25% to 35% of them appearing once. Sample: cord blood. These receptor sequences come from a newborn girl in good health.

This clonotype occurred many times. Here the CDR3 DNA reads TGTGCCACCAGTGACCCCCGACTAGCGGGAGGCCGCTACAATGAGCAGTTCTTC. Translation gives CATSDPRLAGGRYNEQFF. V usage is TRBV24-1 and J usage is TRBJ2-1; 13 positions match TRBD2. Losses at the gene ends were 4 bases for V and 3 bases for J; bases not matched to a gene: 8. The CDR3 extends over 18 amino acids. Germline lookup yields CDR1 KGHDR and CDR2 SFDVKD.

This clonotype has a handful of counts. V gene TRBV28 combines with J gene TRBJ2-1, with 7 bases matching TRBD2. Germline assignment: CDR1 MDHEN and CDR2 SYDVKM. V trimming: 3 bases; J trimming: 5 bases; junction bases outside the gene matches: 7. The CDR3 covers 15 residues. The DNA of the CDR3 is TGTGCCAGCAGTTTGGCCGGGAGGTATAACAATGAGCAGTTCTTC. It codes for CASSLAGRYNNEQFF.

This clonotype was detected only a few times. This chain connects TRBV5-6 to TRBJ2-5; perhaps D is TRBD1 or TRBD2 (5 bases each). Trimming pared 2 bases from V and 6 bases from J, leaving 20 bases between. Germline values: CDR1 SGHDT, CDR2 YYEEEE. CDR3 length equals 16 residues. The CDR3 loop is CASSFSFRDRSQTQYF. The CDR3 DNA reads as TGTGCCAGCAGCTTCTCATTCCGGGACCGCTCCCAGACCCAGTACTTC.

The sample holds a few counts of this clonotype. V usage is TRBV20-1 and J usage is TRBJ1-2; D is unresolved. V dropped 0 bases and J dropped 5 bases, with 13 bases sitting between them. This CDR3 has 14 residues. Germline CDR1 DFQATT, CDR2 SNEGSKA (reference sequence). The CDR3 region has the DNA TGCAGTGCTAGAGATCTGGGGATGCAGTATGGCTACACCTTC. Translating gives CSARDLGMQYGYTF.

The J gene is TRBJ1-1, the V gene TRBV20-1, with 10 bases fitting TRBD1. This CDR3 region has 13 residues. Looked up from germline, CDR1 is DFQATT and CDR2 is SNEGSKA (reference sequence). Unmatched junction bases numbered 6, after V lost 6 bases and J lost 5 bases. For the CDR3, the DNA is TGCAGTGCCACCGACAGGGGGCGAACTGAAGCTTTCTTT. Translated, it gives CSATDRGRTEAFF.

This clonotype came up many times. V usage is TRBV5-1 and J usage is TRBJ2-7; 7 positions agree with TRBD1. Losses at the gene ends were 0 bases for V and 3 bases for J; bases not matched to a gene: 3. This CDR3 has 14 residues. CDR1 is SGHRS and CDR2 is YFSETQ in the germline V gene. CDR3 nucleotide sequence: TGCGCCAGCAGCTTGGCCCCAGGGGGCTACGAGCAGTACTTC. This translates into CASSLAPGGYEQYF. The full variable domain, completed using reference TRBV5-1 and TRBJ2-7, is KAGVTQTPRYLIKTRGQQVTLSCSPISGHRSVSWYQQTPGQGLQFLFEYFSETQRNKGNFPGRFSGRQFSNSRSEMNVSTLELGDSALYLCASSLAPGGYEQYFGPGTRLTVT.

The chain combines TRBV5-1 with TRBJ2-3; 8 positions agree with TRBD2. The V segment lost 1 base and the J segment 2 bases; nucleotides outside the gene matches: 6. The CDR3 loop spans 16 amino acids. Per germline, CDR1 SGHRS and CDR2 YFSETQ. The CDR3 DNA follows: TGCGCCAGCAGCTTGAAGGTCGGGGGGGCCACAGATACGCAGTATTTT. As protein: CASSLKVGGATDTQYF.

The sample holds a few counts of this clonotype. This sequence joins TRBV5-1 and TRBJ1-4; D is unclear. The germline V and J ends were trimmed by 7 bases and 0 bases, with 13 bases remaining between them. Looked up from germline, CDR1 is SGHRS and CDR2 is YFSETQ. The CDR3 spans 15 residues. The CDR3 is CASSGSFATNEKLFF. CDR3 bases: TGCGCCAGCTCTGGCAGTTTTGCAACTAATGAAAAACTGTTTTTT.

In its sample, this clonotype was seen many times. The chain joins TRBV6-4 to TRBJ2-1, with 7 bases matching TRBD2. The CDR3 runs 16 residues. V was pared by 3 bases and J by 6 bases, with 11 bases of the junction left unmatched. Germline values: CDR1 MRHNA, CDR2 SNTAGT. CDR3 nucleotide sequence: TGTGCCAGCAGTGAAGAGGAGGGGCGGGAGTTCAATGAGCAGTTCTTC. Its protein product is CASSEEEGREFNEQFF.

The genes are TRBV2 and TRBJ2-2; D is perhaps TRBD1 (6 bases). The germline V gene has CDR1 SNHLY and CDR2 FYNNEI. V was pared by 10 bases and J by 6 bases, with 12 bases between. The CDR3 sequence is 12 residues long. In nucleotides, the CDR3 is TGTGCCAACCAACAGGGTTCCGGGGAGCTGTTTTTT. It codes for CANQQGSGELFF.

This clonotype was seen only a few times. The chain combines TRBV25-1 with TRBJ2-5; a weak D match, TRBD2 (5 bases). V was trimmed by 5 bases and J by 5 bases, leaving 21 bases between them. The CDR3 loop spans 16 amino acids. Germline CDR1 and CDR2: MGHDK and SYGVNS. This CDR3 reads CASSILRPGSRETQYF. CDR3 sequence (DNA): TGTGCCAGCAGTATATTAAGACCGGGGTCCCGGGAGACCCAGTACTTC.

The CDR3 DNA sequence: TGCAGCTCCGGGACTAGCCATTACAATGAGCAGTACTTC. The encoded protein is CSSGTSHYNEQYF. The J gene is TRBJ2-7, the V gene TRBV20-1; TRBD2 matches 9 bases. Germline V gene data show CDR1 as DFQATT and CDR2 as SNEGSKA (reference sequence). CDR3 size: 13 residues.

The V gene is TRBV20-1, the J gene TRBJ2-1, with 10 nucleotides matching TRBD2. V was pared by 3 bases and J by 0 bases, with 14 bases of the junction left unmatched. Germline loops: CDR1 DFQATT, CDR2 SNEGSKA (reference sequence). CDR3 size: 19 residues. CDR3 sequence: CSASSRKRGGTTSYNEQFF. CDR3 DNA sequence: TGCAGTGCTAGTTCCAGGAAGCGGGGGGGCACTACCTCCTACAATGAGCAGTTCTTC.

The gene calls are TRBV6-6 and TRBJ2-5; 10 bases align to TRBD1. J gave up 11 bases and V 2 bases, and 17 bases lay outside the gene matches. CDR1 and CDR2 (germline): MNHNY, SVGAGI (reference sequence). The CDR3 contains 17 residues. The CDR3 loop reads CASSYKSGQGEGNEQYF. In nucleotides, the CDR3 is TGTGCCAGCAGTTACAAGTCCGGACAGGGGGAAGGCAATGAGCAGTACTTC.

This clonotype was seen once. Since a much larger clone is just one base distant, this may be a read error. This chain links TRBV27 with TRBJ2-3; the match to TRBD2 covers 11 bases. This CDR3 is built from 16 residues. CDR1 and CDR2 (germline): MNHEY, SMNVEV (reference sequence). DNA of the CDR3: TGTGTCAGCAGTTCCCGACTAGCGGGGAACACAGATACGCAGTATTTT. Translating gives CVSSSRLAGNTDTQYF.

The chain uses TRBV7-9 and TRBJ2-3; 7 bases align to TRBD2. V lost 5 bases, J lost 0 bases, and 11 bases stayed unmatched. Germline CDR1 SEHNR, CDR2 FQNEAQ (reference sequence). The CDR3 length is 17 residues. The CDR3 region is CASSLASGGTSTDTQYF. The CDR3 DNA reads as TGTGCCAGCAGCCTGGCTAGCGGAGGTACTAGCACAGATACGCAGTATTTT.

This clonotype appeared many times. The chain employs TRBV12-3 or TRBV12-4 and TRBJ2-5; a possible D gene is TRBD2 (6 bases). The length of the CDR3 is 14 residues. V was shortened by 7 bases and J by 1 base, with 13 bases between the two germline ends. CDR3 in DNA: TGTGCCAGCACCCGAGGGACTGTCCAAGAGACCCAGTACTTC. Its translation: CASTRGTVQETQYF.

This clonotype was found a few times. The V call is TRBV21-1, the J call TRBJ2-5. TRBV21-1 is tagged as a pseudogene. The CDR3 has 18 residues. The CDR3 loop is CASSKELAQLRVGETQYF. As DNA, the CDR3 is TGTGCCAGCAGCAAAGAGCTAGCACAACTAAGAGTCGGGGAGACCCAGTACTTC.

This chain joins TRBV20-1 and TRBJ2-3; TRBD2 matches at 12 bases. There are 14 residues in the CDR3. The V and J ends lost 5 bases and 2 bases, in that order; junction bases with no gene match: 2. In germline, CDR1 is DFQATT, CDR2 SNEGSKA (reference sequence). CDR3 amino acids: CSALAGGHTDTQYF. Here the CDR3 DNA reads TGCAGTGCTCTAGCGGGAGGGCACACAGATACGCAGTATTTT.

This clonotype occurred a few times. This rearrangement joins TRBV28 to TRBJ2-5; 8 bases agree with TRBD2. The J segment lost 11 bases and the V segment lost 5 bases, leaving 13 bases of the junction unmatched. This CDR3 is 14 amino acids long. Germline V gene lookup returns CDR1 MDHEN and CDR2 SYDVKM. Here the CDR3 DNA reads TGTGCCAGCAGTCCTCTAGCGGGCCCCCTGGAGCAGTACTTC. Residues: CASSPLAGPLEQYF.

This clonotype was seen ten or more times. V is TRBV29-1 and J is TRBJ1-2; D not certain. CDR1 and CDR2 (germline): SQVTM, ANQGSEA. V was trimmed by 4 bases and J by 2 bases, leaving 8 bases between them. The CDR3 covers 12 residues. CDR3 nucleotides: TGCAGCGTTGCCTACAGCAACTATGGCTACACCTTC. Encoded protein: CSVAYSNYGYTF.

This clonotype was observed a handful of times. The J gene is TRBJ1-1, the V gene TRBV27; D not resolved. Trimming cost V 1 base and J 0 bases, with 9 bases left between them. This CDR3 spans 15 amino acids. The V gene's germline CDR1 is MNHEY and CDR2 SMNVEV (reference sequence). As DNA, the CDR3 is TGTGCCAGCAGTTTATGGCCGGGCATGAACACTGAAGCTTTCTTT. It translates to CASSLWPGMNTEAFF.

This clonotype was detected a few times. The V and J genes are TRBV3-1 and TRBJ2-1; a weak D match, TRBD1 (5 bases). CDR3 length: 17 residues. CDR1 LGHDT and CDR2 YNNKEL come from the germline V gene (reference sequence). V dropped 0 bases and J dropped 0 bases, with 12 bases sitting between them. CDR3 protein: CASSQDGWTNSYNEQFF. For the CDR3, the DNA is TGTGCCAGCAGCCAAGATGGGTGGACAAACTCCTACAATGAGCAGTTCTTC.

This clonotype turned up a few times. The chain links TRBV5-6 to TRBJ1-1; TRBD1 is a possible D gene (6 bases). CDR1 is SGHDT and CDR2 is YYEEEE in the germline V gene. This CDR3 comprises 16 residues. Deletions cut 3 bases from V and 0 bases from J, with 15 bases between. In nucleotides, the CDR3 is TGTGCCAGCAGCTGGGCGGCAGGGGTCATGAACACTGAAGCTTTCTTT. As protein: CASSWAAGVMNTEAFF.

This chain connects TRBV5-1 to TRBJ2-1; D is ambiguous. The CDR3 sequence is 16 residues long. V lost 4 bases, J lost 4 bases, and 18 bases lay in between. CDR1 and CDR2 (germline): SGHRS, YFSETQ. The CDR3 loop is CASSDSLHLLYNEQFF. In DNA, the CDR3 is TGCGCCAGCAGCGATTCACTCCACCTACTTTACAATGAGCAGTTCTTC.